Described below is a single T cell receptor beta chain sequence and its context. The CDR3 consists of 12 residues. Trimming removed 6 bases from V and 2 bases from J, with 8 bases in between. Germline assignment: CDR1 SQVTM and CDR2 ANQGSEA. This sample is part of a study of blood T cell repertoires in COVID-19. For the study at large: Donors in the United States, Italy and Spain gave samples during acute or convalescent COVID-19.

Generated by immunoSEQ multiplex PCR, the TCRdb table keeps only in-frame clones and is missing some. This table holds some 110,000 clones, roughly 84% found once. Sequenced: peripheral blood. The receptor comes from a middle-aged man with acute or convalescent COVID-19. The chain has TRBV29-1 and TRBJ2-1, with D tentatively TRBD2 (5 bases). The chain's CDR3 is CSVERAYNEQFF. CDR3 DNA sequence: TGCAGCGTAGAGAGGGCCTACAATGAGCAGTTCTTC.